This T cell receptor beta chain was observed in a study of blood T cell repertoires in COVID-19. Study-level background: Acute-phase and convalescent COVID-19 samples originated in the United States, Italy and Spain. The cDNA or gDNA used as material had been derived from T cells, B-cell-depleted T cells, or PBMCs.

The CDR3 runs to 18 residues. Germline loops: CDR1 SGHTA, CDR2 FQGTGA. V shed 2 bases and J 0 bases; nucleotides not matched to a gene: 10. Source study methods: Reference gene primer amplification gave nucleated cell count estimates. Profiling relied on immunoSEQ multiplex PCR, and the TCRdb table lists in-frame clones only, not all of them. V and J calls and clone size are copied from that table; D and trimming were computed from the DNA. The repertoire includes about 150,000 clones, about nine tenths of them detected once, and more than 2% sits in the top ten. V usage is TRBV7-3 and J usage is TRBJ2-3, with 8 positions matching TRBD2. The sequencing sample was made of peripheral blood. This sequence originates from a woman in her 70s with acute or convalescent COVID-19. Here the CDR3 reads CASSLVPSSGGSTDTQYF. Here the CDR3 DNA reads TGTGCCAGCAGCTTAGTCCCCTCCAGCGGGGGTAGCACAGATACGCAGTATTTT.